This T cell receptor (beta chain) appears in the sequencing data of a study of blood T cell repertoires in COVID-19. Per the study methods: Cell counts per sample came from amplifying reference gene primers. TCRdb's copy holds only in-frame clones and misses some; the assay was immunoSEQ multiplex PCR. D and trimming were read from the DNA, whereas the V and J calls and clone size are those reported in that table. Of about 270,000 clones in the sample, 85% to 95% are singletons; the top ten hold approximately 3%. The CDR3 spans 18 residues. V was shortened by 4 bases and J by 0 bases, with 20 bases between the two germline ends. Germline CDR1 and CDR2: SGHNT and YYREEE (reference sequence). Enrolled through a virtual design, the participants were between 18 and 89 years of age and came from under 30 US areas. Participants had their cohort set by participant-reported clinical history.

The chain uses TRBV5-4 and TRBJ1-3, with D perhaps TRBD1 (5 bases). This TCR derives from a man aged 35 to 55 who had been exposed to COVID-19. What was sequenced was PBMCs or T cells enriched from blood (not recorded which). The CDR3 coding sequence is TGTGCCAGCAGCGCTCAACCGCGGGACGTACACTCTGGAAACACCATATATTTT. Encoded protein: CASSAQPRDVHSGNTIYF.